The 8 T cell receptor beta chains reported below all come from one sample, sequenced in a study of T-cell reconstitution after alpha-beta-depleted transplantation in children. Library preparation (for TCRbeta) was performed with unique molecular identifiers. TCRdb re-called the PCR reads through MiXCR, storing one row per CDR3 protein. The table includes a few hundred thousand distinct CDR3 sequences, about an eighth detected once. The sample in question was PBMCs, mostly from graft donor cells, obtained 360 days after TCRalphabeta/CD19-depleted stem cell transplant. The receptors were gathered from a male patient between 5 and 17 years old who had a stem cell transplant for acute myeloid leukemia, so the T cells may come from the graft donor.

The J gene is TRBJ1-4, the V gene TRBV15; D gene unclear. Per germline, CDR1 LNHNV and CDR2 YYDKDF (reference sequence). The CDR3 totals 15 residues. The ends were cut back, 0 bases at V and 3 bases at J, with 8 bases in the middle. The CDR3 protein is CATSRDPGPNEKLFF. CDR3 in DNA: TGTGCCACCAGCAGAGACCCAGGCCCTAATGAAAAACTGTTTTTT.

This clonotype was seen a handful of times. The V gene is TRBV7-2, the J gene TRBJ2-1; perhaps TRBD2 as D (5 bases). V was shortened by 0 bases and J by 5 bases, with 8 bases between the two germline ends. In germline, CDR1 is SGHTA, CDR2 FQGNSA. CDR3 length: 14 amino acids. The CDR3, as DNA: TGTGCCAGCAGCTTAGCACGAGGGAACAATGAGCAGTTCTTC. This gives the protein CASSLARGNNEQFF.

CDR3 in amino acids: CASSFGGGDRDHEQYF. The CDR3 DNA reads as TGCGCCAGCAGCTTTGGGGGAGGGGACAGGGACCACGAGCAGTACTTC. The J gene is TRBJ2-7, the V gene TRBV5-1; TRBD1 matches 9 bases. V gave up 2 bases and J gave up 5 bases; unmatched junction bases: 11. The length of the CDR3 is 16 residues. CDR1 and CDR2 from the germline V gene are SGHRS and YFSETQ. Together with reference TRBV5-1 and TRBJ2-7, the CDR3 gives the full variable domain: KAGVTQTPRYLIKTRGQQVTLSCSPISGHRSVSWYQQTPGQGLQFLFEYFSETQRNKGNFPGRFSGRQFSNSRSEMNVSTLELGDSALYLCASSFGGGDRDHEQYFGPGTRLTVT.

The table lists this clonotype with a few counts. The chain uses TRBV5-1 and TRBJ2-5; tentative D call: TRBD1 (6 bases). This CDR3 contains 17 residues. CDR1 is SGHRS, CDR2 YFSETQ, per germline. The V and J ends lost 4 bases and 6 bases respectively, with 25 bases between them. For the CDR3, the DNA is TGCGCCAGCAGCCCCGGACAGAGATTGGGTTTCGGAAAGACCCAGTACTTC. Translation gives CASSPGQRLGFGKTQYF.

The sample holds many counts of this clonotype. The genes are TRBV25-1 and TRBJ2-7, with 8 positions matching TRBD1. CDR1 and CDR2 from the germline V gene are MGHDK and SYGVNS. The V segment lost 4 bases and the J segment 2 bases; nucleotides outside the gene matches: 7. The CDR3 length is 15 residues. CDR3 protein: CASSAGQGPTYEQYF. The CDR3 DNA reads TGTGCCAGCAGTGCCGGACAGGGCCCCACCTACGAGCAGTACTTC.

The chain is built from TRBV28 and TRBJ2-2, with D tentatively TRBD2 (5 bases). Trimming shortened V by 3 bases and J by 6 bases, and 17 bases separated the two germline ends. Germline assignment: CDR1 MDHEN and CDR2 SYDVKM. The CDR3 length is 16 residues. CDR3 DNA: TGTGCCAGCAGTTTCTCGGGTCCTGAGAGGGCCGGGGAGCTGTTTTTT. Translating it yields CASSFSGPERAGELFF. The full variable domain, in which reference TRBV28 and TRBJ2-2 provide the parts outside the CDR3, is DVKVTQSSRYLVKRTGEKVFLECVQDMDHENMFWYRQDPGLGLRLIYFSYDVKMKEKGDIPEGYSVSREKKERFSLILESASTNQTSMYLCASSFSGPERAGELFFGEGSRLTVL.

This clonotype was observed at least ten times. The chain is built from TRBV12-3 or TRBV12-4 and TRBJ2-1; no reliable D call. The CDR3 sequence is 15 residues long. Between the trimmed V and J ends, which lost 5 bases and 6 bases, there was a span of 17 bases. CDR3 residues: CASSPSGRLVNEQFF. The CDR3 DNA follows: TGTGCCAGCAGTCCCTCTGGGCGGCTAGTCAATGAGCAGTTCTTC.

This clonotype showed up many times. This rearrangement joins TRBV27 to TRBJ2-7; no definite D call. The CDR3 contains 14 residues. The germline CDR1 and CDR2 sequences are MNHEY and SMNVEV (reference sequence). Trimming pared 4 bases from V and 2 bases from J, leaving 12 bases between. CDR3 loop: CASSSYPGPYEQYF. CDR3 DNA sequence: TGTGCCAGCAGTTCCTATCCGGGTCCCTACGAGCAGTACTTC.